This entry concerns a single T cell receptor beta chain. Per the original data handling: Estimated nucleated cell counts came from reference gene primer amplification. Clones were read by immunoSEQ multiplex PCR, and TCRdb kept only the in-frame ones, dropping some. V, J and clone size reflect that table, while D and trimming were determined from the DNA. The table records a few hundred thousand clones, 85% to 90% of them present only once. Germline CDR1 and CDR2: MDHEN and SYDVKM. Trimming removed 8 bases from V and 3 bases from J, with 17 bases in between. CDR3 size: 15 residues. Residents of 24 US areas, aged about 18 to 100 years, made up the participants. Cohorts were determined from participant-reported clinical history. This specimen belongs to a study of blood T cell repertoires in COVID-19. Whole-study context: Sources were T cells, B-cell-depleted T cells, or PBMCs; the material itself was cDNA or gDNA.

The sample taken for sequencing was PBMCs or T cells enriched from blood (not recorded which). The V and J genes are TRBV28 and TRBJ1-5; D is possibly TRBD1 (6 bases). The receptor comes from a woman between 18 and 29 years old in a cohort exposed to, infected with or recovered from COVID-19 (not recorded which). As DNA, the CDR3 is TGTGCCAGCTCGGTGATGGGGGCCCCCAATCAGCCCCAGCATTTT. Its protein product is CASSVMGAPNQPQHF.